This T cell receptor beta chain was captured by sequencing in a study of prognosis after radiotherapy for stage I lung cancer. Study context: Stage I non-small cell lung cancer patients were enrolled from April 2018 to January 2019. Across the cohort, concurrent therapy accompanying stereotactic body radiotherapy was administered to no patient. Following radiotherapy, several patients went on to present distant metastases at a median of roughly 7 months, and approximately 15 exhibited no significant progression.

This clonotype was seen many times. Antigen: not known. Study-level points and caveats: Determination of whether the expanded TCR clones were tumor-specific was not performed.

This CDR3 contains 13 residues. The germline V gene encodes CDR1 SGHVS and CDR2 FNYEAQ. V was pared by 3 bases and J by 10 bases, with 13 bases between. The TCR beta CDR3 region was amplified from genomic DNA, with two rounds of multiplex PCR being used for the amplification. Used in first-round PCR were primers specific to each TRBV and TRBJ gene. TCRdb processed the multiplex PCR reads anew with MiXCR; each CDR3 protein has one entry. The sample lists around 30,000 distinct CDR3 sequences, around 31% seen once, with roughly 12% in the top ten. The TCR comes from a donor aged 50 or older with non-small cell lung cancer. The chain combines TRBV7-6 with TRBJ2-1; D possibly corresponds to TRBD1 (6 bases). Sequences were derived from PBMCs, sampled before or after stereotactic body radiation therapy (not recorded which). CDR3 bases: TGTGCCAGCAGCTTGGAGAGTAGGGGGGAGCAGTTCTTC. It specifies CASSLESRGEQFF.